This T cell receptor (beta chain) stems from a study of Tregs in tolerant kidney transplant recipients. Regarding the study as a whole: For some patients, primers changed over time, blocking nucleotide-level comparison. Biological reproducibility was not directly addressed in this study. Tregs expanded with activated donor B cells seemed most donor-specific.

Germline lookup yields CDR1 SGHVS and CDR2 FNYEAQ. V lost 1 base, J lost 2 bases, and 6 bases stayed unmatched. This CDR3 contains 17 residues. Turning to this clone: Its antigen is unknown.

Data came from immunoSEQ multiplex PCR; TCRdb stores just in-frame clones and leaves some out. The profile shows tens of thousands of clones, about 90% of them singletons. Mixed chimerism was transient after nonmyeloablative marrow transplants from related graft donors. This sequence originates from a human patient who received a combined kidney and bone marrow transplant. These T cells may partly come from the graft donor. Here the sequenced sample was CD4+ T cells from blood (PBMCs), taken 6 months after the transplant. The chain uses TRBV7-6 and TRBJ2-2; 8 bases map to TRBD2. The CDR3 DNA sequence: TGTGCCAGCAGCTTAGGTGGCAGCGGGAGTAACACCGGGGAGCTGTTTTTT. Translated, it gives CASSLGGSGSNTGELFF. Full variable domain (rest looked up from reference TRBV7-6 and TRBJ2-2): GAGVSQSPRYKVTKRGQDVALRCDPISGHVSLYWYRQALGQGPEFLTYFNYEAQQDKSGLPNDRFSAERPEGSISTLTIQRTEQRDSAMYRCASSLGGSGSNTGELFFGEGSRLTVL.